This T cell receptor (beta chain) was identified during a study of cytomegalovirus exposure and HLA in healthy donors (dated 2017 in TCRdb). About the investigation overall: A later analysis indicated that the 110 or so validation repertoires were generated on the platform also employed for the 650 to 850 repertoires of the first cohort. High-throughput TCR immunosequencing, statistical association of individual TCRs with disease status, and machine learning were combined to predict cytomegalovirus infection status. The study aimed to test whether signatures of past pathogen exposure could be identified by cataloging public T cell receptors. In addition to the first cohort of 650 to 750 subjects, a separate validation cohort of approximately 110 different subjects was used.

The CDR1 and CDR2 encoded by the germline V gene are MDHEN and SYDVKM. Counted from cysteine to phenylalanine, this CDR3 has 14 amino acids. Solely the CDR3 DNA is kept, with 42 bases framed from the first base. The germline V and J ends show losses of 6 bases and 4 bases respectively, and no gene match explains 7 bases of the junction. Receptors were amplified or captured by the immunoSEQ multiplex PCR assay. The authors' pipeline ran thus. To diagnose cytomegalovirus status from the catalog of TCR beta chain sequences, a statistical classification framework was built. What TCRdb holds here is the immuneACCESS table cut down to in-frame rearrangements. Part of the clones is not present; checked against another copy, under half of the missing clones reflect an unresolved V gene, and the others are unexplained. Clone size and V and J calls were adopted from that table, with D and trimming inferred from the DNA. This sample lists 200,000 or so clones; about 79% were detected once. Over 10% of the sample comes from the top ten.

Donors formed part of the validation cohort, which comprised 120 subjects and was distinct from the first cohort of several hundred subjects. Study-wide conclusions, independent of this receptor: According to the authors, the approach could potentially be generalized to other disease states and immunological phenotypes. A later analysis found that TCRs clustered in the first cohort also tended to co-occur in the 95 to 150 validation repertoires, with 90% to 95% of cluster scores above 0. A few of the identified cytomegalovirus-associated TCR beta chains were confirmed in vitro to be specific for cytomegalovirus antigens. In the study, 150 to 200 TCR beta chains were listed as associated with cytomegalovirus. Across donors, most TCR sequences were observed very rarely, whereas some public TCRs were present in many individuals. The classifier was reported to diagnose cytomegalovirus status with high specificity and sensitivity in both the original and validation cohorts. The validation cohort had no HLA typing available for a later analysis, so co-occurrence within that cohort was assessed over all 120 or so repertoires.

As regards this clone: Its antigen target is currently unknown. Per-base quality was not reported, and no clone a single base away is much larger than it.

The sample comprised PBMCs. This clonotype originated in a woman in her twenties or thirties in good health and CMV-seropositive. The chain couples TRBV28 to TRBJ2-7, and 9 junction bases match TRBD1. Here is the DNA: TGTGCCAGCAGCCGAAGGGGGACAGGGTACGAGCAGTACTTC. The resulting protein is CASSRRGTGYEQYF.